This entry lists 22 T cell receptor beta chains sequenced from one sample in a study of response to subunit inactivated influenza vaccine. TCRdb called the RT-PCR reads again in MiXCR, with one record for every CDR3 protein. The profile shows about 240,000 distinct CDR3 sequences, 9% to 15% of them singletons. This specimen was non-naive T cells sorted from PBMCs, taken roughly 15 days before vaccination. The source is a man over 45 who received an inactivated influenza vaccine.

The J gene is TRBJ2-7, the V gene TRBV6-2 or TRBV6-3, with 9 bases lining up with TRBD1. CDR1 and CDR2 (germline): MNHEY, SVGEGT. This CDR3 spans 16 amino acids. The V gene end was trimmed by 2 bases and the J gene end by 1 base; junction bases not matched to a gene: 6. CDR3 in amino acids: CASSYPLDRGSYEQYF. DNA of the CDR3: TGTGCCAGCAGTTACCCCCTTGACAGGGGGTCCTACGAGCAGTACTTC.

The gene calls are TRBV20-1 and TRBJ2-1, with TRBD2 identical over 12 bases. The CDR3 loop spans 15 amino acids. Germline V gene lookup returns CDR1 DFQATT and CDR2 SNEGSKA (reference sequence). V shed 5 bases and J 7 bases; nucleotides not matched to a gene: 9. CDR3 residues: CSAPKTSGSLNEQFF. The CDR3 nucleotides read TGCAGTGCTCCTAAGACTAGCGGGAGTTTAAATGAGCAGTTCTTC.

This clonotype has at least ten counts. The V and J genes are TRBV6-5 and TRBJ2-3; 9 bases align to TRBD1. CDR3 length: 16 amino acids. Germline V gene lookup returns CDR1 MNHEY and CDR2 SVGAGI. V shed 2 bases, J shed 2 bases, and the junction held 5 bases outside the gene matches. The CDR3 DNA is TGTGCCAGCAGTTACCTGTGGACAGGGGACACAGATACGCAGTATTTT. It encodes CASSYLWTGDTDTQYF.

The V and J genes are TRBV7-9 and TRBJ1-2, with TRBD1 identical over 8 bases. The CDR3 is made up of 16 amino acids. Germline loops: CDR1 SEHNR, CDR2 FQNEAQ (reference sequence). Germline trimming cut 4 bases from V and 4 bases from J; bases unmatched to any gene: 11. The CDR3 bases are TGTGCCAGCAGCTCGGGACAGGCAGGGTATAGCTATGGCTACACCTTC. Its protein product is CASSSGQAGYSYGYTF. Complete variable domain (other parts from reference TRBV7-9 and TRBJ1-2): DTGVSQNPRHKITKRGQNVTFRCDPISEHNRLYWYRQTLGQGPEFLTYFQNEAQLEKSRLLSDRFSAERPKGSFSTLEIQRTEQGDSAMYLCASSSGQAGYSYGYTFGSGTRLTVV.

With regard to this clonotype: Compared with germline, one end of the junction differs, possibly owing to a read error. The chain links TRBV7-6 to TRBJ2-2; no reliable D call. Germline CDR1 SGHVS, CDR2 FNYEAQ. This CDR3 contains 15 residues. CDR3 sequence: CASSVANLYTGELFF. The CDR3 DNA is TGTGCCAGCAGCGTAGCAAACCTATACACCGGGGAGCTGTTTTTT.

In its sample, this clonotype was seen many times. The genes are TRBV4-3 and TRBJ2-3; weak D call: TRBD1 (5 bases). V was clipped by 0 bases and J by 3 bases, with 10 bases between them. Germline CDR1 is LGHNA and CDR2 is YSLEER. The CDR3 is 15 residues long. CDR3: CASSQEAGWTDTQYF. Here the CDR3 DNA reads TGCGCCAGCAGCCAAGAGGCAGGGTGGACAGATACGCAGTATTTT.

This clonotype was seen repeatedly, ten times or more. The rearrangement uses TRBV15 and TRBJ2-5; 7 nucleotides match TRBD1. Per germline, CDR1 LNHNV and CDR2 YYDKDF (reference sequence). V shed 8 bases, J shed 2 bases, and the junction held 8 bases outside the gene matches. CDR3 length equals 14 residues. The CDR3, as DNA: TGTGCCACCGTTCGGGACAGACAACAAGAGACCCAGTACTTC. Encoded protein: CATVRDRQQETQYF.

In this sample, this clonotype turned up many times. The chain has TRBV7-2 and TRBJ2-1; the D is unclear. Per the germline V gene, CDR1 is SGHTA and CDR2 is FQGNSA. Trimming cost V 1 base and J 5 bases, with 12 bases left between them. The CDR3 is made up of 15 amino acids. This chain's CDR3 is CASSLVWSPDNEQFF. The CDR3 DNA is TGTGCCAGCAGCTTAGTATGGAGTCCTGACAATGAGCAGTTCTTC.

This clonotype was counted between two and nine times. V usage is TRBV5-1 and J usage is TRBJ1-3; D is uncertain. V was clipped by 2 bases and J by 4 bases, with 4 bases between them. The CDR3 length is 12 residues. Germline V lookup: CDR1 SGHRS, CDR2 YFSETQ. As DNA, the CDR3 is TGCGCCAGCAGCTTACAGGGAAACACCATATATTTT. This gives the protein CASSLQGNTIYF.

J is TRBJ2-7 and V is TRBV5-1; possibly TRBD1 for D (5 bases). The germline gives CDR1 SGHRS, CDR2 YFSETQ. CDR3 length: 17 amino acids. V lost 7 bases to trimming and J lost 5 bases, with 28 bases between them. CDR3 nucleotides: TGCGCCAGCGCTACCGAAGTTACCCCCAGGGTGGTTCACGAGCAGTACTTC. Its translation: CASATEVTPRVVHEQYF.

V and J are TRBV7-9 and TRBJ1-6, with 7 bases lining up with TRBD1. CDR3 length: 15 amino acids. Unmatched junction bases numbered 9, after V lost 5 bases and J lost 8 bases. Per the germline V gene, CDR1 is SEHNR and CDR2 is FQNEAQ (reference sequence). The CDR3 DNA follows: TGTGCCAGCAGCCGACCGACAGGGCGCGATTCACCCCTCCACTTT. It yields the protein CASSRPTGRDSPLHF.

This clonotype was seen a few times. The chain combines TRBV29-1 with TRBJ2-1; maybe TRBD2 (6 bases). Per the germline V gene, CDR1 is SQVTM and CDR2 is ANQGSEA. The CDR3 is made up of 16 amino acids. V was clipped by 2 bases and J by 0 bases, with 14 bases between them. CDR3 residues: CSVETGSGSSYNEQFF. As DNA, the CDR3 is TGCAGCGTTGAAACGGGTAGCGGTAGCTCCTACAATGAGCAGTTCTTC.

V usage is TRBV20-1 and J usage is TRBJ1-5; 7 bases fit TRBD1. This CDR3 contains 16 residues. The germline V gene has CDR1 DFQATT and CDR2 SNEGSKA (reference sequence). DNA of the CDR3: TGCAGCGCCACAGGACAGGCTTCTTATAGCAATCAGCCCCAGCATTTT. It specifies CSATGQASYSNQPQHF.

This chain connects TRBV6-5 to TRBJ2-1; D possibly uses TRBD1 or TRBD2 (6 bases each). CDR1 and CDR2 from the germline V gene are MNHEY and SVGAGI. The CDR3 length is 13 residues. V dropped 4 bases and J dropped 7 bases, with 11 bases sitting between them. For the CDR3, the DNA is TGTGCCAGCAGTTCGGGGGCTAGGAATGAGCAGTTCTTC. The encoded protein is CASSSGARNEQFF.

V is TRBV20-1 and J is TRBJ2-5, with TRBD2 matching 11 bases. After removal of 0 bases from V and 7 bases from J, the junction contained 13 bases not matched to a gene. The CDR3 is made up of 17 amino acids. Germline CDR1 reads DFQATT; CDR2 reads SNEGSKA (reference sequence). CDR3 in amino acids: CSARDPTSGGLFGTQYF. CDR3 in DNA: TGCAGTGCTAGAGATCCTACTAGCGGGGGCCTTTTTGGGACCCAGTACTTC.

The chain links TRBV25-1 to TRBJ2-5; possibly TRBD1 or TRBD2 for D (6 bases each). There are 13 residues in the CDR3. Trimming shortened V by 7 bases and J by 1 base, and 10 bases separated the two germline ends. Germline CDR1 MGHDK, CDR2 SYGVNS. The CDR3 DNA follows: TGTGCCAGCACTCCGGGGGCCCAAGAGACCCAGTACTTC. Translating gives CASTPGAQETQYF.

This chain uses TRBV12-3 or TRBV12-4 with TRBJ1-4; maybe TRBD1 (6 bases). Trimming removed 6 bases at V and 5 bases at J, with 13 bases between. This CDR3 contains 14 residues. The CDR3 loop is CASSPARGNEKLFF. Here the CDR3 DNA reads TGTGCCAGCAGCCCAGCAAGGGGGAATGAAAAACTGTTTTTT.

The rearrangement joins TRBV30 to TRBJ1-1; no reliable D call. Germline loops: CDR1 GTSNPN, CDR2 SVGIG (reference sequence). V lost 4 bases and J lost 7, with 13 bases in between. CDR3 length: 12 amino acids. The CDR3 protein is CAWIRVMDEAFF. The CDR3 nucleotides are TGTGCCTGGATTAGGGTTATGGATGAAGCTTTCTTT.

This chain's CDR3 is CASSRTSGDFYEQYF. The DNA of the CDR3 is TGCGCCAGCAGCCGGACTAGCGGGGACTTCTACGAGCAGTACTTC. The chain combines TRBV4-3 with TRBJ2-7, with 12 bases fitting TRBD2. The CDR3 totals 15 residues. V dropped 4 bases and J dropped 3; count of bases not matched to a gene: 4. Germline V CDR1 and CDR2: LGHNA, YSLEER.

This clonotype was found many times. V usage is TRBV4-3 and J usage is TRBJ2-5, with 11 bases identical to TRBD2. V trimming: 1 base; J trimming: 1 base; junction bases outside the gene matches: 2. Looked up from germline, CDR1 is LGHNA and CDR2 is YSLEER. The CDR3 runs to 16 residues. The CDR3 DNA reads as TGCGCCAGCAGCCAAGGACTAGCGGGGCTCCAAGAGACCCAGTACTTC. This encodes CASSQGLAGLQETQYF.

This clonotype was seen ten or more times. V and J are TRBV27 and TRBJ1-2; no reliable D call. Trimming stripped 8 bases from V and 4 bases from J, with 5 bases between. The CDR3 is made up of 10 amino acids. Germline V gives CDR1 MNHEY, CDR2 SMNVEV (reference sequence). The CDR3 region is CASSGYGYTF. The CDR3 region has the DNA TGTGCCAGCTCCGGCTATGGCTACACCTTC.

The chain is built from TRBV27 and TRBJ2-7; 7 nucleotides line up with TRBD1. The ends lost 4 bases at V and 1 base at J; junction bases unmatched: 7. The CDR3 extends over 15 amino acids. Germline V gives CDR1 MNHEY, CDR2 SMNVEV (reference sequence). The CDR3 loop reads CASSSEWDSSYEQYF. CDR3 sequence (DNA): TGTGCCAGCAGTTCTGAATGGGACAGTTCCTACGAGCAGTACTTC.